This TCR beta chain was documented in a study of blood T cell repertoires in COVID-19 (TCRdb year 2020). About the full investigation: Samples covering the acute and convalescent phases of COVID-19 were provided by collaborators in the United States, Italy and Spain. The prospective study material was composed of cDNA or gDNA derived from T cells, B-cell-depleted T cells, or PBMCs. Subjects who had been exposed to COVID-19, were actively infected with it, or had recovered from it provided the deeply sampled blood TCRbeta repertoires that made up the dataset. A freely available public database, intended as a resource for researchers studying the immune response to SARS-CoV-2, is where the repertoires were released. Samples came from the ongoing ImmuneRACE study (first 160 participants) plus 1,254 subjects from 6 global collaborators. Sample metadata almost always included a de-identified subject ID, COVID-19 status, age in years and sex. HLA class I and class II types, where available, came from metadata supplied by the sample provider rather than from assay-based typing.

The immunoSEQ Assay, a bias-controlled multiplex PCR, was used to amplify TCRbeta CDR3 regions from genomic DNA. The original pipeline was this. Nucleated cell counts per sample were estimated from amplification of reference gene primers within the assay. Sequence reads were collapsed and filtered to measure the absolute abundance of every unique TCRbeta CDR3 rearrangement. For each sample, productive Simpson clonality was calculated as the square root of Simpson's diversity index across productive rearrangements. Entries here come from immuneACCESS through TCRdb and include only in-frame sequences with V and J called. Some clones fail to appear in such tables; in the studies checked, an unresolved V gene covers under half of the shortfall, and the cause of the remainder is unknown. For V, J and clone size, that table is used; D and trimming come from the DNA. A total of 95,000 to 150,000 clones appear in this sample, 75% to 90% of them only once. About 4.7% of the sample is held by the ten biggest clonotypes.

The investigation overall reported the following: How much clinical and demographic metadata was included differed by source and by participant, and the metadata was provided uncurated.

Points on this clone: Its antigen is still unknown. The input lacks base qualities; no much larger clone sits a single base away.

V sheds 4 bases and J sheds 8 bases, leaving 8 bases between their ends. CDR1 and CDR2 were assigned from the germline V gene (reference sequence) as LGHDT and YNNKEL. CDR3 length: 12 amino acids, cysteine to phenylalanine. Here the CDR3 DNA is all that survives: 36 bases in frame from base 1. Whole blood was collected in K2EDTA tubes by collaborating institutions according to the institutions' own protocols. For TCRbeta analysis, collaborator samples were shipped as frozen whole blood, as isolated PBMCs, or as DNA extracted from either sample type. The sequence derives from a man aged 35-49 years with acute or convalescent COVID-19. Sequenced material: peripheral blood. The rearrangement joined TRBV3-1 (or the pseudogene TRBV3-2) to TRBJ1-4, with the D segment identity uncertain. The sequenced DNA: TGTGCCAGCAGCCTCGAGAGGGAAAAACTGTTTTTT. Its translation reads: CASSLEREKLFF.